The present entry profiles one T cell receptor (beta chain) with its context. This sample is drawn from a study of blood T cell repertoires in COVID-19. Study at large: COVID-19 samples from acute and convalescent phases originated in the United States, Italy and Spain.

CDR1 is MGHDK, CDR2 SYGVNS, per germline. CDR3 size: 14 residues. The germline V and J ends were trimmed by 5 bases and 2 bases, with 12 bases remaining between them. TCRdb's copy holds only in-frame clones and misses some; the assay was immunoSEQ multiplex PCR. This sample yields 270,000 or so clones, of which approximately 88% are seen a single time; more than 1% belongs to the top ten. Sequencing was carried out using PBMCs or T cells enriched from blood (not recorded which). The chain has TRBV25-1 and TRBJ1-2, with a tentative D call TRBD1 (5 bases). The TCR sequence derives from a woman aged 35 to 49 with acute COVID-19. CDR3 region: CASSHNNRNYGYTF. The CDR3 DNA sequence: TGTGCCAGCAGTCATAATAACAGGAACTATGGCTACACCTTC.